This entry is about one T cell receptor (beta chain). The antigen remains unidentified. Naive CD4+ cells had CD25+ Tregs removed. Germline-derived CDR1 and CDR2 are SGHRS and YFSETQ. The CDR3 has 14 amino acids. V was pared by 7 bases and J by 4 bases, with 15 bases between. General observations from the study: In terms of TCR gene usage, tumor memory CD4+ T cells clustered together with blood and lymph node memory CD4+ cells, as well as with lymph node naive CD4+ cells.

After constant-region reverse-primer amplification, full-length variable regions underwent semi-nested PCR with Nested Universal Primer A. TCRdb re-called the 5' RACE reads through MiXCR, storing one row per CDR3 protein. This table has 5,200 or so distinct CDR3 sequences, just over 70% appearing once. The chain uses TRBV5-1 and TRBJ2-1; D is uncertain. This receptor was taken from a female donor with breast cancer. What was sequenced was naive CD4+ T cells sorted from blood. Described subset: naive CD4+ T cells, CD4+CD45RA+CD25-. CDR3 bases: TGCGCCAGCTCCGCACGTGGGCCATACAATGAGCAGTTCTTC. Protein sequence: CASSARGPYNEQFF. Full variable domain (remainder filled in from reference TRBV5-1 and TRBJ2-1): KAGVTQTPRYLIKTRGQQVTLSCSPISGHRSVSWYQQTPGQGLQFLFEYFSETQRNKGNFPGRFSGRQFSNSRSEMNVSTLELGDSALYLCASSARGPYNEQFFGPGTRLTVL.